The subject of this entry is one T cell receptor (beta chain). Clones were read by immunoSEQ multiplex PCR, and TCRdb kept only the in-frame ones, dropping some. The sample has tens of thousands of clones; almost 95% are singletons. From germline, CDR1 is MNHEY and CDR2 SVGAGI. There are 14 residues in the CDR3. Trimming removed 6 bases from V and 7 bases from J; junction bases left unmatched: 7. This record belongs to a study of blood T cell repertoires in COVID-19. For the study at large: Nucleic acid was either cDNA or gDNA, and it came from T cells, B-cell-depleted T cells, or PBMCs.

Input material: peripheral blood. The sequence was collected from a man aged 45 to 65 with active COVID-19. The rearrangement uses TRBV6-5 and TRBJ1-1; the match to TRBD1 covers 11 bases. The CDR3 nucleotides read TGTGCCAGCAGCCATGGACAGGGGGCTGGTGAAGCTTTCTTT. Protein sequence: CASSHGQGAGEAFF.